The 8 T cell receptor beta chains below were found in one sample sequenced in a study of blood T cell repertoires in COVID-19 (dated by TCRdb to the early 2020s). Preparation of the library involved the immunoSEQ multiplex PCR assay. The immuneACCESS repertoire file appears here via TCRdb, limited to in-frame rearrangements. These files lack a portion of the clones; in checked studies, under half of the deficit traces to unresolved V genes, and the cause of the others is not known. Counted in this sample were just over 300,000 clones; around 87% of them appeared once. The top ten clones comprise around 4.4% of the sample. The sequenced sample consisted of PBMCs or T cells enriched from blood (not recorded which). These receptors were collected from a woman aged 18 to 35 with acute COVID-19.

This chain connects TRBV6-4 to TRBJ1-1; D uncertain. Germline lookup yields CDR1 MRHNA and CDR2 SNTAGT. Trimming removed 3 bases at V and 0 bases at J, with 5 bases between. The CDR3 has 13 residues. The CDR3 DNA follows: TGTGCCAGCAGTGAAGCGATGAACACTGAAGCTTTCTTT. It encodes CASSEAMNTEAFF.

This sequence joins TRBV19 and TRBJ1-2; no definite D call. The germline V gene encodes CDR1 LNHDA and CDR2 SQIVND (reference sequence). The V gene lost 4 bases and the J gene lost 4 bases, with 10 bases spanning the gap. This CDR3 region has 13 residues. The CDR3: CASSRGPSYGYTF. In DNA, the CDR3 is TGTGCCAGTAGTAGAGGGCCTTCCTATGGCTACACCTTC. Drawing the rest from reference TRBV19 and TRBJ1-2, the complete variable domain is DGGITQSPKYLFRKEGQNVTLSCEQNLNHDAMYWYRQDPGQGLRLIYYSQIVNDFQKGDIAEGYSVSREKKESFPLTVTSAQKNPTAFYLCASSRGPSYGYTFGSGTRLTVV.

Concerning this clone itself: One end of the junction varies from germline; a read error may be responsible. The CDR3 region is CASSYYSGPQETQYF. The CDR3 DNA sequence: TGTGCTAGCAGCTATTATAGCGGGCCCCAAGAGACCCAGTACTTC. This chain uses TRBV7-7 with TRBJ2-5; TRBD2 aligns across 7 bases. The germline CDR1 and CDR2 sequences are SSHAT and FNYEAQ (reference sequence). This CDR3 is 15 amino acids long.

V gene TRBV7-9 combines with J gene TRBJ2-4; D is uncertain. Germline V gene data show CDR1 as SEHNR and CDR2 as FQNEAQ (reference sequence). This CDR3 region has 14 residues. The V and J ends lost 5 bases and 1 base respectively, with 9 bases between them. The CDR3 DNA reads as TGTGCCAGCAGCCCCCGTGAGGCCAAAAACATTCAGTACTTC. This gives the protein CASSPREAKNIQYF.

The rearrangement uses TRBV11-2 and TRBJ1-1, with TRBD1 as a possible D gene (5 bases). This CDR3 comprises 12 residues. The V end was cut by 3 bases, the J end by 9 bases, with 11 bases between. Per germline, CDR1 SGHAT and CDR2 FQNNGV. Here the CDR3 DNA reads TGTGCCAGCAGCTTCAGTACAGGTCAAGCTTTCTTT. Translation: CASSFSTGQAFF.

The rearrangement uses TRBV12-5 and TRBJ2-2, with TRBD2 identical over 9 bases. V lost 2 bases and J lost 1; bases outside the gene matches: 11. The CDR3 runs to 19 residues. The germline gives CDR1 LGHNT, CDR2 FRNRAP. CDR3 DNA: TGTGCTAGTGGTTTGACAACTAAGATACTAGCGGGGAACACCGGGGAGCTGTTTTTT. It is translated as CASGLTTKILAGNTGELFF.

This sequence joins TRBV18 and TRBJ1-2; D not certain. This CDR3 contains 19 residues. Germline assignment: CDR1 KGHSH and CDR2 LQKENI. With 2 bases removed from V and 3 bases from J, the gap between germline ends came to 25 bases. The CDR3 sequence: CASSPRLGGPSRVDYGYTF. The CDR3 DNA sequence: TGTGCCAGCTCACCAAGGTTGGGTGGGCCCAGCAGAGTGGACTATGGCTACACCTTC.

V usage is TRBV6-5 and J usage is TRBJ1-1; the match to TRBD1 covers 7 bases. CDR3 length: 14 residues. Per germline, CDR1 MNHEY and CDR2 SVGAGI. V was pared by 5 bases and J by 4 bases, with 7 bases of the junction left unmatched. This chain's CDR3 is CASSTTGKGTEAFF. The CDR3 coding sequence is TGTGCCAGCAGTACGACAGGGAAGGGCACTGAAGCTTTCTTT.